Sequencing of this T cell receptor (beta chain) was carried out in a study of blood T cell repertoires in COVID-19. Study-level background: COVID-19 samples, acute and convalescent, were from the United States, Italy and Spain. The cDNA or gDNA used as material had been derived from T cells, B-cell-depleted T cells, or PBMCs.

V was pared by 0 bases and J by 4 bases, with 24 bases between. Per germline, CDR1 SGHNT and CDR2 YENEEA. The CDR3 contains 19 residues. In the original workflow: Quantification of nucleated cells was approximated via reference gene primer amplification. Clones were read by immunoSEQ multiplex PCR, and TCRdb kept only the in-frame ones, dropping some. V, J and clone size were drawn from that table, and D and trimming were deduced from the DNA. The table shows some 240,000 clones, with around 80% occurring only once. Participants' own reports of clinical history determined their cohort assignment. The chain has TRBV11-3 and TRBJ2-5; D is possibly TRBD2 (5 bases). The specimen sequenced was PBMCs or T cells enriched from blood (not recorded which). This clonotype originated in a man aged 25 to 40 with acute COVID-19. This chain's CDR3 is CASSLDPRWDSARPETQYF. CDR3 in DNA: TGTGCCAGCAGCTTAGATCCACGGTGGGATAGCGCAAGGCCAGAGACCCAGTACTTC.